This T cell receptor beta chain was sequenced in a study of blood T cell repertoires in COVID-19. Here immunoSEQ multiplex PCR was the method, and the copy in TCRdb shows in-frame clones only, minus some. The data hold under 200,000 clones, with 90% observed a single time. The CDR3 loop spans 15 amino acids. The germline gives CDR1 SQVTM, CDR2 ANQGSEA. Unmatched junction bases numbered 10, after V lost 1 base and J lost 8 bases. Sequenced: peripheral blood. The chain uses TRBV29-1 and TRBJ1-2; 10 nucleotides line up with TRBD1. This TCR came from a man in his forties or fifties with acute or convalescent COVID-19. CDR3 region: CSVEAPRGQGHGYTF. CDR3 sequence (DNA): TGCAGCGTTGAAGCTCCTAGGGGACAGGGGCACGGCTACACCTTC.